Sequencing of this T cell receptor (beta chain) was carried out in a study of shared clonotypes between healthy human individuals. Overall study results and limits: An expected dependence of interdonor clonotype sharing on sequencing depth was noted. A few donors held 4.5% to 5% of naive CD4 clonotypes in common.

Nashville, Tennessee was home to all donors, each a Caucasian adult. Germline lookup yields CDR1 GTSNPN and CDR2 SVGIG (reference sequence). V gave up 2 bases and J gave up 0 bases, with 11 bases separating them. This CDR3 has 15 amino acids. As regards this clone: Its antigen is currently unknown.

Data came from immunoSEQ multiplex PCR; TCRdb stores just in-frame clones and leaves some out. The sample consists of fewer than 400,000 clones, around 72% of them appearing once. The V and J genes are TRBV30 and TRBJ1-3; a possible D gene is TRBD1 (5 bases). The TCR sequence derives from a man aged 25 to 40 in good health. The source material was memory CD4+ T cells sorted from blood. Subset specified: CD45RA-negative fraction. This CDR3 reads CAWSKLRVSGNTIYF. Written as DNA, the CDR3 is TGTGCCTGGAGTAAACTCAGGGTCTCTGGAAACACCATATATTTT.